The present TCR beta chain was sequenced within a study of shared T cell receptors in the human thymus. CDR3 length: 15 amino acids. Trimming removed 2 bases from V and 5 bases from J; junction bases left unmatched: 6. Germline CDR1 SGHNT, CDR2 YYREEE (reference sequence). Measured with immunoSEQ multiplex PCR; TCRdb has only the in-frame clones, and not every one. Altogether some 720,000 clones are present, approximately 90% being singletons, with the ten largest covering around 0.01%. Another study also made use of these data, one on human thymus T cells. That investigation notes: Donors were healthy Finnish infants having corrective surgery for congenital heart defects. Resections removed during corrective heart surgery provided the thymus tissue used. Gene usage for V and J segments appeared biased in thymic and blood repertoires.

The sequence came from a boy less than two years old with a congenital heart defect. V and J are TRBV5-4 and TRBJ2-2, with TRBD2 identical over 7 bases. The sample comprised thymocytes. The CDR3 DNA reads TGTGCCAGCAGCTTCGGGCGGGAGATGACCGGGGAGCTGTTTTTT. Its translation is CASSFGREMTGELFF.